This is a list of T cell receptor beta chains from one sample in a study of low-dose radiotherapy and immunotherapy resistance in tumors. TCRdb reprocessed the reads via MiXCR and lists one record per CDR3 protein. The top ten clones hold about 6.2% of a sample with about 50,000 distinct CDR3 sequences, around 11% of them seen once. The specimen was PBMCs, collected before treatment. These receptors were taken from a female donor with ovarian cancer. The CDR3 runs from the conserved cysteine through the conserved F or W. Each record gives: V gene, clone size, D gene, J gene, CDR3 protein, CDR3 DNA. The D gene is left open where the match is weak. A row's size may be missing; if present it is once, few, many or a size class.

TRBV5-1	many	.	TRBJ2-7	CASSFGQYEQYF	TGCGCCAGCAGCTTTGGACAGTACGAGCAGTACTTC
TRBV27	few	.	TRBJ2-3	CASSLSRDTDTQYF	TGTGCCAGCAGTTTGTCGAGGGATACAGATACGCAGTATTTT
TRBV10-1	many	.	TRBJ2-3	CASSVRGTDTQYF	TGCGCCAGCAGTGTCAGGGGCACAGATACGCAGTATTTT
TRBV18	many	.	TRBJ2-1	CASSPRQGVNEQFF	TGTGCCAGCTCACCACGGCAGGGTGTGAATGAGCAGTTCTTC
TRBV5-1	.	.	TRBJ2-7	CASSLGPQGAYEQYF	TGCGCCAGCAGCTTGGGACCCCAGGGCGCCTACGAGCAGTACTTC
TRBV7-3	few	.	TRBJ2-2	CASGGVTGELFFF	.
TRBV7-3	many	TRBD1	TRBJ2-3	CASSLGGIVTDTQYF	TGTGCCAGCAGCCTAGGGGGCATCGTAACAGATACGCAGTATTTT
TRBV5-1	many	.	TRBJ2-7	CASSREAYEQYF	TGCGCCAGCAGCAGGGAGGCTTACGAGCAGTACTTC
TRBV2	many	.	TRBJ1-2	CASSGSESYGYTF	TGTGCCAGCAGTGGCTCGGAGAGCTATGGCTACACCTTC
TRBV6-5	.	.	TRBJ2-5	CASSPLTGGNQETQYF	TGTGCCAGCAGTCCTCTTACGGGGGGCAACCAAGAGACCCAGTACTTC
TRBV20-1	.	TRBD1	TRBJ1-6	CSARAGQGYNSPLHF	TGCAGTGCTAGAGCGGGACAGGGATATAATTCACCCCTCCACTTT
TRBV5-4	many	.	TRBJ2-1	CASSPEGAHNEQFF	TGTGCCAGCAGCCCGGAGGGAGCACATAATGAGCAGTTCTTC
TRBV5-4	many	.	TRBJ2-2	CASSLGRQNTGELFF	TGTGCCAGCAGCTTGGGGCGGCAGAACACCGGGGAGCTGTTTTTT
TRBV13	.	.	TRBJ2-1	CASSLGGRGGYNEQFF	TGTGCCAGCAGCTTAGGCGGCAGGGGAGGGTACAATGAGCAGTTCTTC
TRBV6-5	many	.	TRBJ2-1	CASSYHPTRDEQFF	TGTGCCAGCAGTTACCATCCTACTAGGGATGAGCAGTTCTTC
TRBV11-2	many	.	TRBJ2-5	CASSLSHNQETQYF	TGTGCCAGCAGCTTATCGCACAACCAAGAGACCCAGTACTTC
TRBV7-6	many	TRBD1	TRBJ2-7	CASSLGQGDHEQYF	TGTGCCAGCAGCTTAGGGCAGGGGGACCACGAGCAGTACTTC
TRBV16	many	.	TRBJ2-2	CASASGRLNTGELFF	TGTGCCAGCGCTTCGGGCAGACTTAACACCGGGGAGCTGTTTTTT
TRBV4-1	.	.	TRBJ2-5	CASSPYELQETQYF	TGCGCCAGCAGCCCCTACGAGCTCCAAGAGACCCAGTACTTC
TRBV29-1	many	.	TRBJ2-1	CSVGEETVNEQFF	TGCAGCGTTGGAGAAGAAACGGTCAATGAGCAGTTCTTC
TRBV7-6	many	.	TRBJ2-1	CASSLGGGGKLNEQFF	TGTGCCAGCAGCTTAGGGGGAGGGGGCAAATTGAATGAGCAGTTCTTC
TRBV29-1	few	.	TRBJ1-1	CSVEDWGSSRGGTEAFF	TGCAGCGTTGAAGATTGGGGCAGCTCGCGCGGAGGCACTGAAGCTTTCTTT
TRBV5-5	medium-sized	TRBD1	TRBJ2-6	CASSWGQASSGANVLTF	TGTGCCAGCAGCTGGGGACAGGCAAGCTCTGGGGCCAACGTCCTGACTTTC
TRBV6-8	.	.	TRBJ1-1	CASSYSRGNHEAFF	TGTGCCAGCAGTTACTCCCGGGGGAATCATGAAGCTTTCTTT
TRBV12-3/TRBV12-4	many	.	TRBJ2-5	CASSWGDGYQETQYF	TGTGCCAGCAGTTGGGGGGACGGGTACCAAGAGACCCAGTACTTC
TRBV4-2	many	.	TRBJ2-7	CASSQDGGRREQYF	TGTGCCAGCAGCCAAGATGGGGGGCGGAGGGAGCAGTACTTC
TRBV12-3/TRBV12-4	many	.	TRBJ2-4	CASRGAKNIQYF	TGTGCCAGCCGAGGAGCCAAAAACATTCAGTACTTC
TRBV27	.	TRBD1	TRBJ2-5	CASTKTGGFFRETQYF	TGTGCCAGCACCAAGACAGGGGGCTTCTTCCGAGAGACCCAGTACTTC
TRBV27	.	.	TRBJ2-5	CASSPRLGGETQYF	TGTGCCAGCAGTCCTCGGCTTGGGGGGGAGACCCAGTACTTC
TRBV7-6	many	.	TRBJ1-4	CASSSGADNEKLFF	TGTGCCAGCAGCTCAGGGGCGGATAATGAAAAACTGTTTTTT
TRBV7-8	few	.	TRBJ2-7	CASSLGGGEQYF	TGTGCCAGCAGCCTAGGGGGTGGGGAGCAGTACTTC
TRBV5-5	.	.	TRBJ2-5	CASSPRWGGLETQYF	TGTGCCAGCAGCCCAAGGTGGGGCGGCCTAGAGACCCAGTACTTC
TRBV6-4	.	.	TRBJ1-2	CASSLTYSSYGYTF	TGTGCCAGCAGCCTGACATACTCGAGCTATGGCTACACCTTC
TRBV18	many	TRBD2	TRBJ2-1	CASSSSGGALNEQFF	TGTGCCAGCTCATCTAGCGGGGGGGCCCTCAATGAGCAGTTCTTC
TRBV4-1	few	.	TRBJ2-7	CASSQGWKGQYF	TGCGCCAGCAGCCAAGGATGGAAAGGGCAGTACTTC
TRBV7-6	many	.	TRBJ1-4	CASSLVEEKLFF	TGTGCCAGCAGCTTAGTAGAGGAAAAACTGTTTTTT
TRBV18	many	.	TRBJ1-1	CASSSSTDGAFF	TGTGCCAGCTCAAGTAGCACTGATGGAGCTTTCTTT
TRBV6-5	many	TRBD1	TRBJ1-6	CASRTGESSPLHF	TGTGCCAGCAGGACAGGGGAAAGTTCACCCCTCCACTTT
TRBV14	many	.	TRBJ1-1	CASSQRVYGTEAFF	TGTGCCAGCAGCCAACGGGTGTACGGCACTGAAGCTTTCTTT
TRBV6-5	many	TRBD1	TRBJ2-7	CASSRRGDRGGYEQYF	TGTGCCAGCAGCCGACGTGGGGACAGGGGAGGTTACGAGCAGTACTTC
TRBV30	many	TRBD1	TRBJ1-2	CAWRKGQGGYGYTF	TGTGCCTGGAGAAAGGGACAGGGTGGCTATGGCTACACCTTC
TRBV7-6	many	TRBD1	TRBJ2-1	CASSLADRGITVHEQFF	TGTGCCAGCAGCTTAGCCGACAGGGGAATCACAGTACATGAGCAGTTCTTC
TRBV12-5	many	.	TRBJ2-5	CASGPGSSWLETQYF	TGTGCTAGTGGTCCTGGGAGTAGTTGGTTAGAGACCCAGTACTTC
TRBV3-1	many	.	TRBJ2-6	CASSRPSGANVLTF	TGTGCCAGCAGCCGTCCTTCTGGGGCCAACGTCCTGACTTTC
TRBV2	few	.	TRBJ2-1	CASSVQGWSYNEQFF	TGTGCCAGCAGTGTGCAAGGGTGGTCCTACAATGAGCAGTTCTTC
TRBV10-3	many	.	TRBJ1-2	CAISESSLYGYTF	TGTGCCATCAGTGAGTCTTCTCTCTATGGCTACACCTTC
TRBV5-1	many	TRBD2	TRBJ2-1	CASSLAGSGSDEQFF	TGCGCCAGCAGCTTGGCCGGTAGCGGGAGTGATGAGCAGTTCTTC
TRBV23-1	many	TRBD2	TRBJ2-3	CASSPIVGQGTSQTSTDTQYF	TGCGCCAGCAGCCCAATCGTGGGCCAGGGGACTAGCCAGACTAGCACAGATACGCAGTATTTT
TRBV7-8	.	.	TRBJ2-4	CASSPWGAAKNILYF	TGTGCCAGCAGCCCCTGGGGGGCGGCCAAAAACATTCTGTACTTC
TRBV28	many	TRBD2	TRBJ2-2	CATIPTGLAEQRNTGELFF	TGTGCCACCATCCCGACCGGACTAGCGGAACAAAGGAACACCGGGGAGCTGTTTTTT
TRBV29-1	many	.	TRBJ2-7	CSVEDRKRTYEQYF	TGCAGCGTTGAAGACCGAAAACGGACCTACGAGCAGTACTTC
TRBV24-1	many	.	TRBJ2-7	CATSDAGDKSSYEQYF	TGTGCCACCAGTGACGCAGGGGATAAGAGCTCCTACGAGCAGTACTTC
TRBV20-1	many	TRBD2	TRBJ2-5	CSARRGGIETQYF	TGCAGTGCTAGGCGGGGGGGTATTGAGACCCAGTACTTC